This is a list of T cell receptor beta chains from one sample in a study of cytomegalovirus exposure and HLA in healthy donors. The repertoire was sequenced with immunoSEQ multiplex PCR; TCRdb's copy has only in-frame clones and lacks some. The table lists around 190,000 clones, around 86% of them singletons, with 1.5% to 2% in the top ten. The sequencing sample was made of PBMCs. The receptors were gathered from a woman between 18 and 29 years old in good health and CMV-seronegative. Both conserved end residues are part of each CDR3. D genes are given only for firm matches. The listing skips clone size in some rows; elsewhere it reads once, few, many or a size class.

CDR3nt | CDR3aa | d_gene | abundance | j_gene | len | v_gene
TGTGCCAGCAGTGAATTCGGTAGCGGGGGATACAACAATGAGCAGTTCTTC | CASSEFGSGGYNNEQFF | TRBD2 | once | TRBJ2-1 | 17 | TRBV25-1
TGTGCCAGCAGTTTCGGACAGGGTCTTTCACCCCTCCACTTT | CASSFGQGLSPLHF | TRBD1 | . | TRBJ1-6 | 14 | TRBV27
TGTGCCAGCAGCGTGACTTCGAACACCGGGGAGCTGTTTTTT | CASSVTSNTGELFF | . | . | TRBJ2-2 | 14 | TRBV9
TGTGCCAGCTCACCAGGAGCACAGGTTAATGAAAAACTGTTTTTT | CASSPGAQVNEKLFF | . | . | TRBJ1-4 | 15 | TRBV18
TGTGCCAGCAGTTACTCATCGAGCGGCGAGCAGTACTTC | CASSYSSSGEQYF | . | . | TRBJ2-7 | 13 | TRBV6-5
TGTGCCAGCAGCCAAGCAGGACCTGGGTTAGGGGGCGTAGGAGAAAAACTGTTTTTT | CASSQAGPGLGGVGEKLFF | TRBD1 | . | TRBJ1-4 | 19 | TRBV4-2
TGTGCCAGCAGTTCTCGGGGGGGACAGCGGGAGACCCAGTACTTC | CASSSRGGQRETQYF | . | . | TRBJ2-5 | 15 | TRBV28
TGTGCCAGCAGCCGACGACCAAGACAGGTCCAAGAGACCCAGTACTTC | CASSRRPRQVQETQYF | . | . | TRBJ2-5 | 16 | TRBV5-8
TGTGCCATCAGCGATCCCGGGACTAGCGGGAGGGGGAGCTCCTACGAGCAGTACTTC | CAISDPGTSGRGSSYEQYF | TRBD2 | . | TRBJ2-7 | 19 | TRBV10-3
TGCGCCAGCAGCTTGGACGGGTTCAATGAGCAGTTCTTC | CASSLDGFNEQFF | . | . | TRBJ2-1 | 13 | TRBV5-1
TGTGCCAGCAGTGATGGGACACACCGCCCTTATGGCTACACCTTC | CASSDGTHRPYGYTF | . | . | TRBJ1-2 | 15 | TRBV25-1
TGTGCCAGCAGCTTACTCGGTTATAGCAATCAGCCCCAGCATTTT | CASSLLGYSNQPQHF | . | . | TRBJ1-5 | 15 | TRBV7-2
TGTGCCAGCGATGAAGGGGGAGGGTCACCCCTCCACTTT | CASDEGGGSPLHF | . | . | TRBJ1-6 | 13 | TRBV6-1
TGCGCCAGCAGTGAGCGAGGGGGTACTGGAAACACCATATATTTT | CASSERGGTGNTIYF | . | once | TRBJ1-3 | 15 | TRBV10-2
TGTGCCAGCTCACCAAGGACCCGACAGGGGGCGTGGGGGGCCAACGTCCTGACTTTC | CASSPRTRQGAWGANVLTF | TRBD1 | . | TRBJ2-6 | 19 | TRBV18
TGTTCCAGCAGCCGGGGCAGGAGGCAGGGGAAGCCTGAAGCTTTCTTT | CSSSRGRRQGKPEAFF | . | . | TRBJ1-1 | 16 | TRBV7-9
TGTGCCAGCAGCTCAGTAGCGGGAGGACCCCCAGATACGCAGTATTTT | CASSSVAGGPPDTQYF | TRBD2 | . | TRBJ2-3 | 16 | TRBV7-3
TGTGCCAGTAGTCCCCTTCAACAGGGCTACTATGGCTACACCTTC | CASSPLQQGYYGYTF | . | . | TRBJ1-2 | 15 | TRBV19
TGTGCCAGCAGCTCGGCGGGCACAGATACGCAGTATTTT | CASSSAGTDTQYF | . | . | TRBJ2-3 | 13 | TRBV5-6
TGTGCCTGGAGTGCTTGGGACAGGTCATATGGCTACACCTTC | CAWSAWDRSYGYTF | TRBD1 | . | TRBJ1-2 | 14 | TRBV30
TGTGCCAGCAGCTTACCTCCCACAGGGGGCCTCTCTGGGGCCAACGTCCTGACTTTC | CASSLPPTGGLSGANVLTF | TRBD1 | . | TRBJ2-6 | 19 | TRBV7-9
TGTGCCAGCACCGGGAGCTCCTACAATGAGCAGTTCTTC | CASTGSSYNEQFF | . | . | TRBJ2-1 | 13 | TRBV7-8
TGTGCCAGCAGTTTGAGGAGTAGAGAGACCCAGTACTTC | CASSLRSRETQYF | . | . | TRBJ2-5 | 13 | TRBV27
TGCGCCAGCAGCCTCGGGAACATGAACACTGAAGCTTTCTTT | CASSLGNMNTEAFF | . | few | TRBJ1-1 | 14 | TRBV4-1
TGTGCCAGCAATGAAACAGAATCTAACTATGGCTACACCTTC | CASNETESNYGYTF | . | . | TRBJ1-2 | 14 | TRBV6-1
TGTGCCATCACGTCTAGCGGGAGGTACAATGAGCAGTTCTTC | CAITSSGRYNEQFF | TRBD2 | . | TRBJ2-1 | 14 | TRBV10-3
TGTGCCAGTAGTCCCCCGGGGAGGGGCGGGAGAGAGACCCAGTACTTC | CASSPPGRGGRETQYF | TRBD2 | . | TRBJ2-5 | 16 | TRBV19
TGTGCCTGGAGTGGGGGAACTAGTGACACCGGGGAGCTGTTTTTT | CAWSGGTSDTGELFF | . | . | TRBJ2-2 | 15 | TRBV30
TGTGCCAGCAGCCCGATTCCCAGGGTAGTCGATAATGAGCAGTTCTTC | CASSPIPRVVDNEQFF | . | . | TRBJ2-1 | 16 | TRBV9
TGTGCCAGCAGACAGGGGGCGGGTGAAGCTTTCTTT | CASRQGAGEAFF | TRBD1 | . | TRBJ1-1 | 12 | TRBV2
TGCGCCAGCAGCGATATGACAGGGGACACTGAAGCTTTCTTT | CASSDMTGDTEAFF | TRBD1 | . | TRBJ1-1 | 14 | TRBV5-1